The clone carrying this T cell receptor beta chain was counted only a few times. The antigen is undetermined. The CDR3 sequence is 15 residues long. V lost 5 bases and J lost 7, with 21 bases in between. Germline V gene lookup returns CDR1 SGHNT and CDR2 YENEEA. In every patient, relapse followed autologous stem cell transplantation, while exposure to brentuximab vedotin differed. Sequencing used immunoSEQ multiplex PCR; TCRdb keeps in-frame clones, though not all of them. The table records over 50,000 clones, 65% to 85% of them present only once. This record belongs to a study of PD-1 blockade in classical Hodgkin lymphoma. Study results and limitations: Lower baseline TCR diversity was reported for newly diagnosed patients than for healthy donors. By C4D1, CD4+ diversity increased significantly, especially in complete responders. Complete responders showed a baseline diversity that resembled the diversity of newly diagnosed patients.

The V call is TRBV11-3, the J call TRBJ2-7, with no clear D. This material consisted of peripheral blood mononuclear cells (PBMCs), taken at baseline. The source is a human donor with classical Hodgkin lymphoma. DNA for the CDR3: TGTGCCAGCAGCCCGTCCGAGACGGTCCTTATGGAGCAGTACTTC. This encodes CASSPSETVLMEQYF. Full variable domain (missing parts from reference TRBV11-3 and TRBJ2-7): EAGVVQSPRYKIIEKKQPVAFWCNPISGHNTLYWYLQNLGQGPELLIRYENEEAVDDSQLPKDRFSAERLKGVDSTLKIQPAELGDSAVYLCASSPSETVLMEQYFGPGTRLTVT.